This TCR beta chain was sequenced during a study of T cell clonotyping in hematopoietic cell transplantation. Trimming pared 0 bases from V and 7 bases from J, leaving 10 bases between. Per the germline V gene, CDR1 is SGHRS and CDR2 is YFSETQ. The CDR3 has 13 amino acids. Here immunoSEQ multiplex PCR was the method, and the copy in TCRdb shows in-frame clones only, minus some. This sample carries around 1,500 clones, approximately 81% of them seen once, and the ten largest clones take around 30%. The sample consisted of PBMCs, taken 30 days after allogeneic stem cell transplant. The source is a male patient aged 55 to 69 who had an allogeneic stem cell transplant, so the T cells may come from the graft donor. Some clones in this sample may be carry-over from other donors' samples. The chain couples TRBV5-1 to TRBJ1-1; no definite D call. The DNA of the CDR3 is TGCGCCAGCAGCTTGGTAGGTCTGGGTGAAGCTTTCTTT. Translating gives CASSLVGLGEAFF.